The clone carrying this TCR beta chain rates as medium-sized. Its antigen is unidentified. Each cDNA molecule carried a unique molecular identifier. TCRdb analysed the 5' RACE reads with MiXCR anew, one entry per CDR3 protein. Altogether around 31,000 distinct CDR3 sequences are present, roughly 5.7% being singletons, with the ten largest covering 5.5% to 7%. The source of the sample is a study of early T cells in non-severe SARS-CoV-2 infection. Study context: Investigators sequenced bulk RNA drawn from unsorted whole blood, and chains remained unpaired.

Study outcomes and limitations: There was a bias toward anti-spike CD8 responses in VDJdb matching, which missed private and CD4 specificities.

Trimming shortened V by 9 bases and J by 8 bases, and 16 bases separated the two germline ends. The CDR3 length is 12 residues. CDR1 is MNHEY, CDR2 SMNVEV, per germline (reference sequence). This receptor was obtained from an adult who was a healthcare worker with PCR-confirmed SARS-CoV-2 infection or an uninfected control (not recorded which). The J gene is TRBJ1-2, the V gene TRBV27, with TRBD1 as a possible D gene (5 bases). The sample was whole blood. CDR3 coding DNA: TGTGCCAGTGGTCAGGGCCCACGGGGCTACACCTTC. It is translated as CASGQGPRGYTF.